The 13 T cell receptor beta chains reported below all come from one sample, sequenced in a study of low-dose radiotherapy and immunotherapy resistance in tumors. First-strand cDNA used TRAV- and TRBV-specific primers, covering alpha and beta chains. The authors amplified TCRs for 20 PCR cycles with a constant-region primer and a V-primer adapter. TCRdb ran MiXCR on the reads and lists one entry per CDR3 protein. The sample records 55,000 to 70,000 distinct CDR3 sequences, about 23% being singletons. This sample's time point: before trial treatment. Here the sequenced sample was PBMCs, taken before treatment. The receptors were gathered from a male donor with prostate cancer.

The chain is built from TRBV2 and TRBJ2-5; 11 nucleotides agree with TRBD1. The V gene's germline CDR1 is SNHLY and CDR2 FYNNEI. The CDR3 length is 15 residues. The trim removed 8 bases at V and 4 bases at J, leaving 9 bases unmatched. DNA for the CDR3: TGTGCCAGCCCTAAGGACAGGGGGCAGGCAGAGACCCAGTACTTC. Its translation is CASPKDRGQAETQYF.

On this clonotype itself: This likely stems from a read error, as it lies one base from a far larger clone. V usage is TRBV12-3 or TRBV12-4 and J usage is TRBJ2-1; D might be TRBD1 (6 bases). CDR3 length equals 14 residues. Trimming cost V 5 bases and J 10 bases, with 18 bases left between them. CDR3 protein: CASSPNRVPYEQFF. The CDR3 DNA reads as TGTGCCAGCAGTCCTAACAGGGTGCCCTACGAGCAGTTCTTC.

As for this clonotype: This may be a read error: a much more frequent sequence differs by one nucleotide. The CDR3 ends on some other residue instead of the conserved phenylalanine or tryptophan, so this is likely a read error. This chain links TRBV20-1 with TRBJ2-5, with TRBD2 matching over 12 bases. The ends lost 5 bases at V and 3 bases at J; junction bases unmatched: 7. This CDR3 has 15 residues. Germline V lookup: CDR1 DFQATT, CDR2 SNEGSKA (reference sequence). CDR3 protein: CSAELAGGPKETQYS. Here the CDR3 DNA reads TGCAGTGCTGAACTAGCGGGGGGACCTAAAGAGACCCAGTACTCC.

This clonotype was seen many times. The chain uses TRBV29-1 and TRBJ1-5, with 7 bases fitting TRBD1. V lost 5 bases to trimming and J lost 4 bases; unmatched junction nucleotides: 8. CDR3 length: 14 amino acids. Per the germline V gene, CDR1 is SQVTM and CDR2 is ANQGSEA. The CDR3 protein is CSVRGGFSNQPQHF. The CDR3 coding sequence is TGCAGCGTTAGAGGGGGCTTCTCTAATCAGCCCCAGCATTTT. Complete variable domain (other parts from reference TRBV29-1 and TRBJ1-5): SAVISQKPSRDICQRGTSLTIQCQVDSQVTMMFWYRQQPGQSLTLIATANQGSEATYESGFVIDKFPISRPNLTFSTLTVSNMSPEDSSIYLCSVRGGFSNQPQHFGDGTRLSIL.

This clonotype occurred many times. CDR3 sequence: CASSPWTSVGNEQFF. CDR3 DNA sequence: TGTGCCAGCTCACCCTGGACTAGCGTAGGGAATGAGCAGTTCTTC. The chain is built from TRBV18 and TRBJ2-1; 9 nucleotides agree with TRBD2. This CDR3 region has 15 residues. V was clipped by 3 bases and J by 7 bases; unmatched bases: 7. Germline V gene lookup returns CDR1 KGHSH and CDR2 LQKENI.

To note about this clonotype: A far bigger clonotype differs at one base, so this is likely a read error. The chain has TRBV10-3 and TRBJ2-3; D is tentatively TRBD1 or TRBD2 (5 bases each). The CDR3 runs 13 residues. With 4 bases removed from V and 1 base from J, the gap between germline ends came to 6 bases. Germline loops: CDR1 ENHRY, CDR2 SYGVKD. The CDR3 region is CAISVGGTDTQYF. CDR3 DNA sequence: TGTGCCATCAGTGTGGGGGGCACAGATACGCAGTATTTT.

This clonotype occurred many times. The genes are TRBV20-1 and TRBJ2-5, with D perhaps matching TRBD1 (5 bases). The CDR3 covers 11 residues. The germline gives CDR1 DFQATT, CDR2 SNEGSKA (reference sequence). V was cut by 4 bases and J by 5 bases, with 8 bases left in between. CDR3: CSATKGETQYF. The CDR3 region has the DNA TGCAGTGCTACGAAGGGGGAGACCCAGTACTTC.

The chain recombines TRBV5-1 with TRBJ2-1; 10 bases agree with TRBD2. The CDR3 sequence is 15 residues long. Germline V gives CDR1 SGHRS, CDR2 YFSETQ. J was trimmed by 8 bases and V by 5 bases; bases with no gene match: 10. CDR3 residues: CASSSTRLAGDEQFF. CDR3 DNA sequence: TGCGCCAGCAGTTCCACACGACTAGCGGGCGATGAGCAGTTCTTC. Using reference TRBV5-1 and TRBJ2-1 for the parts outside the CDR3, the full variable domain is KAGVTQTPRYLIKTRGQQVTLSCSPISGHRSVSWYQQTPGQGLQFLFEYFSETQRNKGNFPGRFSGRQFSNSRSEMNVSTLELGDSALYLCASSSTRLAGDEQFFGPGTRLTVL.

J is TRBJ2-2 and V is TRBV6-2 or TRBV6-3; D is uncertain. This CDR3 comprises 14 residues. Germline values: CDR1 MNHEY, CDR2 SVGEGT. Trimming left V 5 bases short and J 0 bases short, with 7 bases between. This CDR3 is CASSRTANTGELFF. The CDR3 nucleotides read TGTGCCAGCAGTCGGACCGCGAACACCGGGGAGCTGTTTTTT.

Relative to its sample, this clonotype is medium-sized. This chain connects TRBV24-1 to TRBJ2-3; 9 nucleotides match TRBD1. V dropped 4 bases and J dropped 4; count of bases not matched to a gene: 8. CDR1 and CDR2 from the germline V gene are KGHDR and SFDVKD. The CDR3 covers 16 residues. The CDR3 DNA follows: TGTGCCACCAGTGACGCGCCGGGACAGGGCTCAGATACGCAGTATTTT. It yields the protein CATSDAPGQGSDTQYF.

This clonotype was counted at least ten times. The chain joins TRBV19 to TRBJ2-2; 8 bases align to TRBD1. Trimming cost V 7 bases and J 1 base; bases outside gene matches: 8. Germline CDR1 reads LNHDA; CDR2 reads SQIVND (reference sequence). This CDR3 region has 16 residues. The CDR3 loop reads CASKRTGNKNTGELFF. CDR3 nucleotides: TGTGCCAGTAAGCGGACAGGGAACAAGAACACCGGGGAGCTGTTTTTT.

This clonotype was found many times. The chain links TRBV18 to TRBJ2-4, with TRBD2 matching over 8 bases. V shed 0 bases and J 6 bases; nucleotides not matched to a gene: 4. In germline, CDR1 is KGHSH, CDR2 LQKENI. CDR3 length equals 15 residues. For the CDR3, the DNA is TGTGCCAGCTCACCACCGACTCGGGGGGGAAACATTCAGTACTTC. Translation gives CASSPPTRGGNIQYF.

V and J are TRBV27 and TRBJ2-3; D unclear. Between the trimmed V and J ends, which lost 3 bases and 5 bases, there was a span of 12 bases. The CDR3 consists of 14 residues. Germline CDR1 MNHEY, CDR2 SMNVEV (reference sequence). Here the CDR3 DNA reads TGTGCCAGCAGTTTTCAGCCTAGGGAAGATACGCAGTATTTT. Residues: CASSFQPREDTQYF.